One sample yielded the 19 T cell receptor beta chains listed below, sequenced in a study of CXCR3-negative and CXCR3-positive naive CD8 T cells. With UMI labels, 5' RACE was used to prepare the TRB cDNA libraries. Each CDR3 protein gets one entry in TCRdb, which reprocessed the 5' RACE reads and gives no DNA. The sample includes 37,000 or so distinct CDR3 sequences. Sequencing input: memory CD8+ T cells from blood. The receptors come from a human donor in good health. Some clones in this sample may be carry-over from other donors' samples.

This chain uses TRBV6-5 with TRBJ2-3; TCRdb indicates TRBD2, and absent DNA this call remains unverified. The CDR3 spans 16 residues. Germline loops: CDR1 MNHEY, CDR2 SVGAGI. CDR3: CASSLRLAGRTDTQYF.

J is TRBJ2-3 and V is TRBV4-2; as DNA is missing, the TRBD1 call by TCRdb cannot be tested. CDR3 length: 17 amino acids. Germline V lookup: CDR1 LGHNA, CDR2 YNFKEQ. CDR3 loop: CASSQDGAGSSTDTQYF.

This chain links TRBV7-2 with TRBJ1-6. The length of the CDR3 is 16 residues. Germline values: CDR1 SGHTA, CDR2 FQGNSA. This CDR3 is CASSHVNDGIDSPLHF.

V usage is TRBV6-2 or TRBV6-3 and J usage is TRBJ2-1. This CDR3 is 14 amino acids long. The germline V gene has CDR1 MNHEY and CDR2 SVGEGT. The CDR3 sequence is CATIAGPSYNEQFF.

The gene calls are TRBV29-1 and TRBJ1-5. The CDR3 totals 14 residues. Germline V CDR1 and CDR2: SQVTM, ANQGSEA. The CDR3 sequence: CSVQDRSPNQPQHF. The full variable domain, in which reference TRBV29-1 and TRBJ1-5 provide the parts outside the CDR3, is SAVISQKPSRDICQRGTSLTIQCQVDSQVTMMFWYRQQPGQSLTLIATANQGSEATYESGFVIDKFPISRPNLTFSTLTVSNMSPEDSSIYLCSVQDRSPNQPQHFGDGTRLSIL.

This rearrangement joins TRBV6-5 to TRBJ1-6; TCRdb's assignment of TRBD1 cannot be checked, as there is no DNA. Germline CDR1 reads MNHEY; CDR2 reads SVGAGI. This CDR3 region has 17 residues. The CDR3 reads CASSYSTGQEFNSPLHF.

This chain links TRBV6-2 or TRBV6-3 with TRBJ2-7; without DNA, the TCRdb call of TRBD1 cannot be checked. Germline CDR1 is MNHEY and CDR2 is SVGEGT. The CDR3 covers 13 residues. CDR3: CASFRDIPYEQYF.

The V and J genes are TRBV4-3 and TRBJ2-3. CDR3 length: 16 residues. CDR1 and CDR2 from the germline V gene are LGHNA and YSLEER. The CDR3 is CASSQDISRSTDTQYF.

V gene TRBV7-2 combines with J gene TRBJ2-5. The CDR3 covers 13 residues. The germline CDR1 and CDR2 sequences are SGHTA and FQGNSA. CDR3 protein: CASSLETQETQYF.

The chain combines TRBV3-1 with TRBJ1-1. Germline CDR1 is LGHDT and CDR2 is YNNKEL (reference sequence). The CDR3 is 13 residues long. CDR3 sequence reads: CASSPLERAEAFF.

The rearrangement joins TRBV7-7 to TRBJ2-1; TCRdb indicates TRBD2, and absent DNA this call remains unverified. Germline assignment: CDR1 SSHAT and CDR2 FNYEAQ (reference sequence). The CDR3 runs 16 residues. CDR3 in amino acids: CASSRILAGGTNEQFF.

The CDR3 sequence: CASSDSGGYNEQFF. The chain carries TRBV6-4 and TRBJ2-1; with no DNA, the TCRdb D assignment of TRBD1 cannot be verified. The CDR3 consists of 14 residues. Germline values: CDR1 MRHNA, CDR2 SNTAGT.

This chain joins TRBV5-1 and TRBJ2-7; TCRdb reports TRBD2, a call that lacks DNA to check it against. CDR1 SGHRS and CDR2 YFSETQ come from the germline V gene. The CDR3 is 15 amino acids. CDR3 protein: CASSFSAGQNYEQYF.

This chain joins TRBV4-3 and TRBJ2-7. The CDR3 consists of 14 residues. Germline loops: CDR1 LGHNA, CDR2 YSLEER. This CDR3 reads CASSQGRGSYEQYF.

The chain uses TRBV7-9 and TRBJ2-7; TCRdb proposes TRBD1, but this gene call is untestable without DNA. This CDR3 is 14 amino acids long. CDR1 is SEHNR, CDR2 FQNEAQ, per germline (reference sequence). The CDR3 here is CASSLVLSPGEQYF.

The V and J genes are TRBV18 and TRBJ2-7; TCRdb's D call, TRBD1, is unchecked because there is no DNA. The CDR3 is made up of 16 amino acids. The V gene's germline CDR1 is KGHSH and CDR2 LQKENI. The CDR3 sequence is CASSPPRQGYWYEQYF.

V and J are TRBV7-2 and TRBJ2-2; TCRdb names TRBD1, which stays unverified in the absence of DNA. CDR1 and CDR2 (germline): SGHTA, FQGNSA. The CDR3 length is 16 residues. CDR3: CASSMGTGGDTGELFF. Full variable domain (remainder filled in from reference TRBV7-2 and TRBJ2-2): GAGVSQSPSNKVTEKGKDVELRCDPISGHTALYWYRQSLGQGLEFLIYFQGNSAPDKSGLPSDRFSAERTGGSVSTLTIQRTQQEDSAVYLCASSMGTGGDTGELFFGEGSRLTVL.

The chain is built from TRBV4-1 and TRBJ2-7; TCRdb's assignment of TRBD1 cannot be checked, as there is no DNA. Germline V CDR1 and CDR2: MGHRA, YSYEKL. The CDR3 is 13 residues long. CDR3 loop: CASSLRQGGEQYF.

The V and J genes are TRBV4-3 and TRBJ2-1. The CDR3 covers 13 residues. Germline V lookup: CDR1 LGHNA, CDR2 YSLEER. The CDR3 loop is CASSQNIDDEQFF.